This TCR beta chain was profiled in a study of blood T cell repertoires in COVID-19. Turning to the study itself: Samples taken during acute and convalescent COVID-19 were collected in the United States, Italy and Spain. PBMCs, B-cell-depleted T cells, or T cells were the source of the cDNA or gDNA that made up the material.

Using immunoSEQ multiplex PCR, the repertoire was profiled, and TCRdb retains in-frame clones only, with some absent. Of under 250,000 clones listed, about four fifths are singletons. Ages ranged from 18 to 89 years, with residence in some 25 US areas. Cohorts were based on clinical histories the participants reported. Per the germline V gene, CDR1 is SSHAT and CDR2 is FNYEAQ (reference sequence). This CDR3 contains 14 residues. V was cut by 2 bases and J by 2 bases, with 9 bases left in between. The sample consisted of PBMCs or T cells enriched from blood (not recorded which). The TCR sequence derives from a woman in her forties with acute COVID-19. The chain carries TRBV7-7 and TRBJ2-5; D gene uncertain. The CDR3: CASSLWFEQETQYF. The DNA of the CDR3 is TGTGCCAGCAGCTTATGGTTTGAGCAAGAGACCCAGTACTTC.